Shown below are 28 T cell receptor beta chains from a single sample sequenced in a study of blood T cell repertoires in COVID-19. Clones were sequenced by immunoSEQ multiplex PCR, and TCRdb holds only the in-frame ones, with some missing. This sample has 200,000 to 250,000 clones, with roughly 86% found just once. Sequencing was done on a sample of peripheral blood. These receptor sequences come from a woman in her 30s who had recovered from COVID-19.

CDR3 DNA: TGTGCCACCACCACGGGATCTCAAGAGACCCAGTACTTC. It specifies CATTTGSQETQYF. The rearrangement uses TRBV6-5 and TRBJ2-5; perhaps TRBD2 as D (5 bases). Germline V gene lookup returns CDR1 MNHEY and CDR2 SVGAGI. CDR3 length: 13 residues. Trimming stripped 10 bases from V and 2 bases from J, with 14 bases between.

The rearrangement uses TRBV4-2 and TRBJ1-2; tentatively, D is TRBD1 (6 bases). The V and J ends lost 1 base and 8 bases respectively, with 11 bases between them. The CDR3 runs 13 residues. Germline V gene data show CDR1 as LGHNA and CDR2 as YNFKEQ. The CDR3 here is CASSQGQAEGYTF. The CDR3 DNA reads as TGTGCCAGCAGCCAAGGACAGGCGGAAGGCTACACCTTC.

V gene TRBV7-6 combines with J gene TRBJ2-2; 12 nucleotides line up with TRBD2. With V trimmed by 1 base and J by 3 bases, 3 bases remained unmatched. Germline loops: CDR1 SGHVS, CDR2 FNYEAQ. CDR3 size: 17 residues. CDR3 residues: CASSLGTSGIYTGELFF. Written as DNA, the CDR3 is TGTGCCAGCAGCTTAGGGACTAGCGGGATTTACACCGGGGAGCTGTTTTTT.

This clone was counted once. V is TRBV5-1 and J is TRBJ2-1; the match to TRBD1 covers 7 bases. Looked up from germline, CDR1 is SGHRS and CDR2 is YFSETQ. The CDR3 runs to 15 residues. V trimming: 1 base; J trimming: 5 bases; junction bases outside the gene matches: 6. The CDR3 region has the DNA TGCGCCAGCAGCTTGTCGACAGGGAAGCACAATGAGCAGTTCTTC. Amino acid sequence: CASSLSTGKHNEQFF. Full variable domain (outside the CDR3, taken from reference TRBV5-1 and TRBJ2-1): KAGVTQTPRYLIKTRGQQVTLSCSPISGHRSVSWYQQTPGQGLQFLFEYFSETQRNKGNFPGRFSGRQFSNSRSEMNVSTLELGDSALYLCASSLSTGKHNEQFFGPGTRLTVL.

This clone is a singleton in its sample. The CDR3 loop reads CASSYLDIRSYEQYF. CDR3 nucleotide sequence: TGTGCCAGCAGTTACTTGGACATCCGTTCCTACGAGCAGTACTTC. This chain joins TRBV6-2 or TRBV6-3 and TRBJ2-7, with a weak D call TRBD1 (5 bases). The length of the CDR3 is 15 residues. Deletions cut 1 base from V and 1 base from J, with 11 bases between. Germline V lookup: CDR1 MNHEY, CDR2 SVGEGT.

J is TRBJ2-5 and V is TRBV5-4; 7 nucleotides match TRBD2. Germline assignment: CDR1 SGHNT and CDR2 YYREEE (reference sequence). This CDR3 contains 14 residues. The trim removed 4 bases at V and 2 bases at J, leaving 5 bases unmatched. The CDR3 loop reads CASSGGTTQETQYF. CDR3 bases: TGTGCCAGCAGCGGAGGGACTACACAAGAGACCCAGTACTTC.

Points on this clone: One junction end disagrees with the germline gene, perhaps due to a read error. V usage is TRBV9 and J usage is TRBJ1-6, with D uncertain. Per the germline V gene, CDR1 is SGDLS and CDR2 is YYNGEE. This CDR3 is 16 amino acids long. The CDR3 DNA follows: TGTGCCAGCACCGTAGCCGAGGGTTCCTATAATTCACCCCTCCACTTT. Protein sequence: CASTVAEGSYNSPLHF.

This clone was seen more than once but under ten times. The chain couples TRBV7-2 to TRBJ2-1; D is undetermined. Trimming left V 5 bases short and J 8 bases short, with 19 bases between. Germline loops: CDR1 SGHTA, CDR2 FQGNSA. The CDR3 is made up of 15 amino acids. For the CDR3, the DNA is TGTGCCAGCAGCGCCATGAGCACCCTGGGCGATGAGCAGTTCTTC. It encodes CASSAMSTLGDEQFF.

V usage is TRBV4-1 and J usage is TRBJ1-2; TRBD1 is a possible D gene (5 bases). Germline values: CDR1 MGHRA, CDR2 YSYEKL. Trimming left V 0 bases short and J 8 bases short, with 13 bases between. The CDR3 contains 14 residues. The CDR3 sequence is CASSQDWGGGGYTF. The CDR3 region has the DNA TGCGCCAGCAGCCAAGATTGGGGGGGAGGAGGCTACACCTTC.

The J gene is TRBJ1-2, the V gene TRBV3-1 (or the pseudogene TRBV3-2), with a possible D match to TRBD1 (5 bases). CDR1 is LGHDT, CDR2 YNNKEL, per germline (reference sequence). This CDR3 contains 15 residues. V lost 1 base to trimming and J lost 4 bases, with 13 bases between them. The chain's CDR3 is CASSQGGGGIYGYTF. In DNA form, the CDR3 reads TGTGCCAGCAGCCAAGGCGGGGGAGGGATCTATGGCTACACCTTC.

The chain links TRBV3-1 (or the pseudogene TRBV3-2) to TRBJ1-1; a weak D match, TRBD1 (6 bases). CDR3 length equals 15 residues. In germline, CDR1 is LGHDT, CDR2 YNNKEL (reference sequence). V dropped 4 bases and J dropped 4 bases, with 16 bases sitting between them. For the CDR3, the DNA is TGTGCCAGCAGCCTATTGGGGGGGCTGGGCACTGAAGCTTTCTTT. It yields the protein CASSLLGGLGTEAFF.

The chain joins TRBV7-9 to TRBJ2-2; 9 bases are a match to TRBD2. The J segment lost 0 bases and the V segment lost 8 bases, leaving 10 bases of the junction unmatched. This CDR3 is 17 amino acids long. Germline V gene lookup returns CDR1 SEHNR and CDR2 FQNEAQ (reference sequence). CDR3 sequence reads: CASLRLAATANTGELFF. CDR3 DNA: TGTGCCAGCTTGAGACTAGCGGCTACGGCGAACACCGGGGAGCTGTTTTTT.

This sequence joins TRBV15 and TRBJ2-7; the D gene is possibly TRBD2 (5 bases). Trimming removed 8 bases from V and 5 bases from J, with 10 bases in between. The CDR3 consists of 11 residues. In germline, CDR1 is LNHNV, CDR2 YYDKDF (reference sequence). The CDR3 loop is CATGRGNEQYF. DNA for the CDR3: TGTGCCACCGGCCGGGGAAACGAGCAGTACTTC.

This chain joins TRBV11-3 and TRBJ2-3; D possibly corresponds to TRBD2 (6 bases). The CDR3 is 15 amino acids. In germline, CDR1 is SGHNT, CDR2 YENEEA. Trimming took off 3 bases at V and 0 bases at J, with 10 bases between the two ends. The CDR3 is CASSLLGGSTDTQYF. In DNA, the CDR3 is TGTGCCAGCAGCTTGTTAGGAGGGAGCACAGATACGCAGTATTTT.

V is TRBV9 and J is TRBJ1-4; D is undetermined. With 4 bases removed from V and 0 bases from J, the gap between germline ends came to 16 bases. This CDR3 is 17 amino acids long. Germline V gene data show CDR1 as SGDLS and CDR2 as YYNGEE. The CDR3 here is CASSPVEGVATNEKLFF. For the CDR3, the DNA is TGTGCCAGCAGCCCAGTTGAAGGAGTTGCAACTAATGAAAAACTGTTTTTT.

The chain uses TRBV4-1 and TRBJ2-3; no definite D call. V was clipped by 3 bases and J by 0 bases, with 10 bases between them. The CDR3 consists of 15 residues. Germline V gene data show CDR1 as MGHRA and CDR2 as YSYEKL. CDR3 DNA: TGCGCCAGCAGCCAGGCAGTCTCTAGCACAGATACGCAGTATTTT. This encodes CASSQAVSSTDTQYF.

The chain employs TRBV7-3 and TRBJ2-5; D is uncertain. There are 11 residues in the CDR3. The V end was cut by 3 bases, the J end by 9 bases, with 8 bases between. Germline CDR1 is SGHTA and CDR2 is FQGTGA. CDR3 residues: CASSFSPAQYF. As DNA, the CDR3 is TGTGCCAGCAGCTTTAGTCCGGCCCAGTACTTC.

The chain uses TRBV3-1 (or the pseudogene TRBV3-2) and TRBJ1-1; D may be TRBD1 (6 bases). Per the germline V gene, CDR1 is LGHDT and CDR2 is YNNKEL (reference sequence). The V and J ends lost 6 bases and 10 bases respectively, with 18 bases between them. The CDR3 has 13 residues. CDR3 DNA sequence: TGTGCCAGCAGAGGTGGGAGGGGGGATGGAGCTTTCTTT. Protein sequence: CASRGGRGDGAFF.

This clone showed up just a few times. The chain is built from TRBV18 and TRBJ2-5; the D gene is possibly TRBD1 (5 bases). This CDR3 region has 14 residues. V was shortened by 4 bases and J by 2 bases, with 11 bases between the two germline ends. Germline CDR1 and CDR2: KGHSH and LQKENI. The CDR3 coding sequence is TGTGCCAGCTCACTTGACAGCATACAAGAGACCCAGTACTTC. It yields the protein CASSLDSIQETQYF.

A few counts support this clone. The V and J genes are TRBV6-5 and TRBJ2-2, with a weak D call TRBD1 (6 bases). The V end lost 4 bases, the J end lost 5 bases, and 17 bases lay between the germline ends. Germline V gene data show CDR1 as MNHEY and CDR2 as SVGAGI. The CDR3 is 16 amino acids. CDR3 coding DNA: TGTGCCAGCAGTTCCCAGGGGCGCTACTTAACCGGGGAGCTGTTTTTT. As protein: CASSSQGRYLTGELFF.

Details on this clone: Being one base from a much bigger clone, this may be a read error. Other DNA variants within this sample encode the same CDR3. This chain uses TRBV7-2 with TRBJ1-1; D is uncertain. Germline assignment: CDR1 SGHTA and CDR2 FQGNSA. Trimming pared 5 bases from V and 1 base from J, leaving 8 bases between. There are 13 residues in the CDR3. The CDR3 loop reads CASSAGRNTEAFF. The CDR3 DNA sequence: TGTGCCAGCAGCGCCGGGAGGAACACTGAAGCTTTCTTT.

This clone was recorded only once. CDR3 coding DNA: TGCGCCAGCAGTCAATCCTGGGACAGGGGGCGTTACGGCTACACCTTC. Translating it yields CASSQSWDRGRYGYTF. The V call is TRBV23-1, the J call TRBJ1-2; 12 bases fit TRBD1. TRBV23-1 is identified as an open reading frame with a role that is uncertain. There are 16 residues in the CDR3. V lost 0 bases and J lost 8; bases outside the gene matches: 7.

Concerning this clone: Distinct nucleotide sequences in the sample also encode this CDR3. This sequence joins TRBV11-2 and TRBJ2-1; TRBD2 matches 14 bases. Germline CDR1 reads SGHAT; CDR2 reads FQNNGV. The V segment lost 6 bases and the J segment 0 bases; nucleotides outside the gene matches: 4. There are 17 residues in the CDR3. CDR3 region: CASSPGTSGGSYNEQFF. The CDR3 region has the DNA TGTGCCAGCAGTCCCGGGACTAGCGGGGGCTCCTACAATGAGCAGTTCTTC.

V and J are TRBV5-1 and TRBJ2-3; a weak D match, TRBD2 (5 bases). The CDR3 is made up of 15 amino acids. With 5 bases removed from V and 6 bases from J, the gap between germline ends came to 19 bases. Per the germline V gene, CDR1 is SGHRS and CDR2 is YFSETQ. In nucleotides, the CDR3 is TGCGCCAGCAGTGATGGAGGTCTCGACCTCGATACGCAGTATTTT. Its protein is CASSDGGLDLDTQYF.

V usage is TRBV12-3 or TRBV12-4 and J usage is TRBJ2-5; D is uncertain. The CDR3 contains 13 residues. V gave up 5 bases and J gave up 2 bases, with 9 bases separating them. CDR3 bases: TGTGCCAGCAGTGCCAGCGATCAAGAGACCCAGTACTTC. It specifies CASSASDQETQYF.

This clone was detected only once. CDR3 sequence reads: CASSQHWGQTSNTGELFF. In DNA, the CDR3 is TGTGCCAGCAGCCAGCACTGGGGACAGACTTCTAACACCGGGGAGCTGTTTTTT. V usage is TRBV14 and J usage is TRBJ2-2, with 7 bases aligning to TRBD1. After removal of 3 bases from V and 2 bases from J, the junction contained 12 bases not matched to a gene. CDR1 is SGHDN, CDR2 FVKESK, per germline. The CDR3 has 18 residues. Supplemented by reference TRBV14 and TRBJ2-2, the full variable domain reads EAGVTQFPSHSVIEKGQTVTLRCDPISGHDNLYWYRRVMGKEIKFLLHFVKESKQDESGMPNNRFLAERTGGTYSTLKVQPAELEDSGVYFCASSQHWGQTSNTGELFFGEGSRLTVL.

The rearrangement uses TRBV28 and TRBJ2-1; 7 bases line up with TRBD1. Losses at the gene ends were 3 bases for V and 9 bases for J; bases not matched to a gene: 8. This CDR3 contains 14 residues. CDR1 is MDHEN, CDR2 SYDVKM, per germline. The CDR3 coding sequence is TGTGCCAGCAGTTTTCAGGGGGACCTGGGTGAGCAGTTCTTC. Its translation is CASSFQGDLGEQFF.

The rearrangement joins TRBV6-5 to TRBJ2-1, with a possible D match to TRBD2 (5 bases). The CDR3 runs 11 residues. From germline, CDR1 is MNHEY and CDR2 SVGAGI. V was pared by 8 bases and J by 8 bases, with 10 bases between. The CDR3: CASGAEDEQFF. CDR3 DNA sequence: TGTGCCAGCGGCGCGGAGGATGAGCAGTTCTTC.